A single sample is the source of the 21 T cell receptor beta chains below, sequenced in a study of T cell responses to AZD1222 COVID-19 vaccine. Generated by immunoSEQ multiplex PCR, the TCRdb table keeps only in-frame clones and is missing some. Of about 130,000 clones in the sample, approximately 90% were seen once. The material sequenced was peripheral blood, taken 28 days after the second AZD1222 dose. The receptors here all came from an adult who received the AZD1222 COVID-19 vaccine.

V usage is TRBV29-1 and J usage is TRBJ1-2; D remains unclear. The germline V gene has CDR1 SQVTM and CDR2 ANQGSEA. CDR3 length: 14 amino acids. Trimming removed 4 bases from V and 0 bases from J, with 12 bases in between. This chain's CDR3 is CSVASTASNYGYTF. The DNA of the CDR3 is TGCAGCGTTGCAAGTACCGCTTCTAACTATGGCTACACCTTC.

This CDR3 is CASSQFPRTVAGYGYTF. CDR3 sequence (DNA): TGTGCCAGCAGCCAATTTCCGAGGACCGTGGCGGGCTATGGCTACACCTTC. The V gene is TRBV14, the J gene TRBJ1-2; D remains unclear. V lost 2 bases to trimming and J lost 4 bases, with 20 bases between them. Germline V lookup: CDR1 SGHDN, CDR2 FVKESK. This CDR3 is built from 17 residues.

J is TRBJ2-1 and V is TRBV11-1; TRBD2 matches 13 bases. There are 15 residues in the CDR3. The V gene's germline CDR1 is SGHAT and CDR2 FQDESV (reference sequence). The V and J ends lost 5 bases and 6 bases, in that order; junction bases with no gene match: 4. CDR3 protein: CASSKGTSGANEQFF. The CDR3 DNA is TGTGCCAGCAGCAAGGGGACTAGCGGGGCCAATGAGCAGTTCTTC.

V and J are TRBV2 and TRBJ1-5; D gene ambiguous. Germline V lookup: CDR1 SNHLY, CDR2 FYNNEI. The CDR3 consists of 13 residues. Trimming cost V 8 bases and J 1 base, with 9 bases left between them. CDR3 region: CASSQASNQPQHF. The CDR3 DNA reads TGTGCCAGCTCGCAGGCGAGCAATCAGCCCCAGCATTTT.

The chain links TRBV18 to TRBJ2-5, with 8 bases identical to TRBD1. From germline, CDR1 is KGHSH and CDR2 LQKENI. The CDR3 totals 15 residues. After removal of 1 base from V and 3 bases from J, the junction contained 4 bases not matched to a gene. CDR3 region: CASSPQPDREETQYF. CDR3 DNA: TGTGCCAGCTCACCACAGCCGGACAGGGAAGAGACCCAGTACTTC.

The table lists this clone with a few counts. This CDR3 is CASSLVGGETQYF. CDR3 DNA sequence: TGCGCCAGCAGCTTGGTTGGGGGAGAGACCCAGTACTTC. The V and J genes are TRBV5-1 and TRBJ2-5, with D perhaps being TRBD1 or TRBD2 (5 bases each). CDR1 is SGHRS and CDR2 is YFSETQ in the germline V gene. With 0 bases removed from V and 4 bases from J, the gap between germline ends came to 7 bases. The CDR3 is made up of 13 amino acids.

In DNA form, the CDR3 reads TGTGCCAGCAGTTACGTGGCTTTCACCGCCACTGAAGCTTTCTTT. This translates into CASSYVAFTATEAFF. The rearrangement joins TRBV11-1 to TRBJ1-1; D is ambiguous. Germline V gives CDR1 SGHAT, CDR2 FQDESV (reference sequence). The V gene lost 6 bases and the J gene lost 4 bases, with 18 bases spanning the gap. The CDR3 consists of 15 residues.

The chain has TRBV5-1 and TRBJ1-6, with a tentative D call TRBD1 (5 bases). The CDR3 has 17 amino acids. Between the trimmed V and J ends, which lost 0 bases and 8 bases, there was a span of 18 bases. Germline CDR1 and CDR2: SGHRS and YFSETQ. CDR3 sequence: CASSLVPHRWGDSPLHF. CDR3 nucleotide sequence: TGCGCCAGCAGCTTGGTTCCCCACAGGTGGGGGGATTCACCCCTCCACTTT.

The chain joins TRBV19 to TRBJ2-7; tentative D call: TRBD1 (6 bases). The CDR3 is 13 residues long. V shed 5 bases and J shed 3 bases, with 11 bases lying between them. Germline CDR1 reads LNHDA; CDR2 reads SQIVND (reference sequence). This CDR3 is CASSAARGYEQYF. CDR3 nucleotide sequence: TGTGCCAGTAGTGCGGCCAGGGGCTACGAGCAGTACTTC.

The chain uses TRBV18 and TRBJ2-1, with 7 bases lining up with TRBD2. V was pared by 3 bases and J by 8 bases, with 10 bases of the junction left unmatched. The CDR3 extends over 15 amino acids. Germline V lookup: CDR1 KGHSH, CDR2 LQKENI. The CDR3 protein is CASSPVWTRSHEQFF. DNA for the CDR3: TGTGCCAGCTCACCGGTTTGGACTAGATCCCATGAGCAGTTCTTC.

The chain is built from TRBV19 and TRBJ2-6; D gene ambiguous. The CDR3 has 16 amino acids. CDR1 and CDR2 from the germline V gene are LNHDA and SQIVND (reference sequence). The germline V and J ends were trimmed by 5 bases and 1 base, with 12 bases remaining between them. The CDR3 loop reads CASSPRLFSGANVLTF. The CDR3 DNA follows: TGTGCCAGTAGTCCCCGCCTATTTTCTGGGGCCAACGTCCTGACTTTC.

This clone was counted once. V usage is TRBV4-2 and J usage is TRBJ2-7, with D unclear. The CDR3 extends over 15 amino acids. In germline, CDR1 is LGHNA, CDR2 YNFKEQ. V gave up 0 bases and J gave up 0 bases, with 9 bases separating them. The chain's CDR3 is CASSQDPFSSYEQYF. The CDR3, as DNA: TGTGCCAGCAGCCAAGATCCTTTCAGCTCCTACGAGCAGTACTTC.

The chain couples TRBV7-9 to TRBJ2-7, with 9 bases lining up with TRBD2. The V and J ends lost 2 bases and 3 bases, in that order; junction bases with no gene match: 5. The CDR3 length is 15 residues. Looked up from germline, CDR1 is SEHNR and CDR2 is FQNEAQ (reference sequence). CDR3 DNA sequence: TGTGCCAGCAGCTTATCGGGACTAGCAATCTACGAGCAGTACTTC. It codes for CASSLSGLAIYEQYF.

The CDR3, as DNA: TGTGCCAGCAGCTCACCAGAACAGAGTCTCTCCTACGAGCAGTACTTC. Translation: CASSSPEQSLSYEQYF. V gene TRBV7-9 combines with J gene TRBJ2-7, with D unresolved. The germline V gene encodes CDR1 SEHNR and CDR2 FQNEAQ (reference sequence). The CDR3 sequence is 16 residues long. The V gene lost 4 bases and the J gene lost 0 bases, with 16 bases spanning the gap.

This clone was seen only a few times. The chain carries TRBV5-8 and TRBJ1-2; D remains ambiguous. The germline CDR1 and CDR2 sequences are SGHTS and YDEGEE. V lost 1 base to trimming and J lost 2 bases, with 6 bases between them. This CDR3 contains 13 residues. The CDR3 DNA is TGTGCCAGCAGCTTGCTACAGAACTATGGCTACACCTTC. Translated: CASSLLQNYGYTF. Complete variable domain (other parts from reference TRBV5-8 and TRBJ1-2): EAGVTQSPTHLIKTRGQQATLRCSPISGHTSVYWYQQALGLGLQFLLWYDEGEERNRGNFPPRFSGRQFPNYSSELNVNALELEDSALYLCASSLLQNYGYTFGSGTRLTVV.

The J gene is TRBJ2-4, the V gene TRBV5-4; D might be TRBD2 (7 bases). V lost 3 bases to trimming and J lost 0 bases, with 10 bases between them. From germline, CDR1 is SGHNT and CDR2 YYREEE (reference sequence). CDR3 length: 15 residues. The CDR3 DNA reads TGTGCCAGCAGCTGGGGGGGCTTAGCCAAAAACATTCAGTACTTC. Amino acids: CASSWGGLAKNIQYF.

The CDR3 DNA sequence: TGTGCCAGCAGCGCCGGACAGGGGTTCAATCAGCCCCAGCATTTT. Its translation: CASSAGQGFNQPQHF. This sequence joins TRBV9 and TRBJ1-5, with 9 bases fitting TRBD1. Germline V CDR1 and CDR2: SGDLS, YYNGEE. Trimming at V came to 3 bases and at J to 3 bases, leaving 4 bases not matched to a gene. The CDR3 runs to 15 residues.

The rearrangement uses TRBV30 and TRBJ1-2; the match to TRBD1 covers 10 bases. The CDR3 loop spans 14 amino acids. V gave up 0 bases and J gave up 6 bases; unmatched junction bases: 4. Germline loops: CDR1 GTSNPN, CDR2 SVGIG (reference sequence). The CDR3 nucleotides are TGTGCCTGGAGTGTAAGGGACAGGGGAAATGGCTACACCTTC. Translating it yields CAWSVRDRGNGYTF.

The chain couples TRBV10-1 to TRBJ1-2; D is uncertain. Germline loops: CDR1 WNHNN, CDR2 SYGVQD (reference sequence). The length of the CDR3 is 13 residues. The V end was cut by 1 base, the J end by 8 bases, with 11 bases between. This CDR3 reads CASSELTFAGYTF. DNA for the CDR3: TGCGCCAGCAGTGAGTTGACCTTCGCCGGCTACACCTTC.

This rearrangement joins TRBV3-1 (or the pseudogene TRBV3-2) to TRBJ2-1; no definite D call. Trimming shortened V by 1 base and J by 9 bases, and 19 bases separated the two germline ends. This CDR3 is built from 16 residues. Germline V gene lookup returns CDR1 LGHDT and CDR2 YNNKEL (reference sequence). The CDR3 DNA follows: TGTGCCAGCAGCCAAGTTGCAGGTTTAGGAGTAGGTGAGCAGTTCTTC. Translation: CASSQVAGLGVGEQFF.

This CDR3 is CASSYVAGERYEQYF. For the CDR3, the DNA is TGTGCCAGCAGCTACGTGGCGGGAGAACGGTACGAGCAGTACTTC. The chain combines TRBV4-2 with TRBJ2-7; 7 nucleotides align to TRBD2. This CDR3 has 15 amino acids. CDR1 LGHNA and CDR2 YNFKEQ come from the germline V gene. With V trimmed by 5 bases and J by 4 bases, 11 bases remained unmatched.